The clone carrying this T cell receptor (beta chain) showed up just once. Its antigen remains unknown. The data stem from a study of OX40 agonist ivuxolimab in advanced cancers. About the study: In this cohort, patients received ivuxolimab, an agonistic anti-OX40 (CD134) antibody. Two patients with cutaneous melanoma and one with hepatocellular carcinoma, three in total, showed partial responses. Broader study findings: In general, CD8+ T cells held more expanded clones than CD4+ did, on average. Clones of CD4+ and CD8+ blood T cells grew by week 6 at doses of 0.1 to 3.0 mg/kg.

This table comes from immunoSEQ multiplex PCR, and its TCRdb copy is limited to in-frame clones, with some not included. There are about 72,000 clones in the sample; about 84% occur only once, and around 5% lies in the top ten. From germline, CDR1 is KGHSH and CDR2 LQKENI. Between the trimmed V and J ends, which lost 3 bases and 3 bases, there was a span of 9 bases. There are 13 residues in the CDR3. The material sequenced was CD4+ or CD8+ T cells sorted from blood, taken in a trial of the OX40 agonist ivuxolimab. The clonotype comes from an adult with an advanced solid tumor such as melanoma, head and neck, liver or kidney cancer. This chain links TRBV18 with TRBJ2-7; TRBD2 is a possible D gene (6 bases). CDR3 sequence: CASSPTSDYEQYF. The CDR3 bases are TGTGCCAGCTCACCGACTAGTGACTACGAGCAGTACTTC.